The 19 T cell receptor beta chains below all came from one sample that was sequenced in a study of cytomegalovirus exposure and HLA in healthy donors. PCR amplification relied on 60 Vbeta primers (plus 13 Jbeta primers). Generated by immunoSEQ multiplex PCR, the TCRdb table keeps only in-frame clones and is missing some. The table lists about 130,000 clones, over 70% of them singletons. The source material was PBMCs. All receptors derive from a man between 18 and 35 years old in good health and CMV-seropositive.

CDR3 DNA: TGTGCCAGCAGCCCGAGTTCGGGACAGACTAATCAGCCCCAGCATTTT. This codes for CASSPSSGQTNQPQHF. The gene calls are TRBV7-2 and TRBJ1-5; 7 nucleotides line up with TRBD1. Germline CDR1 reads SGHTA; CDR2 reads FQGNSA. The CDR3 has 16 residues. Losses at the gene ends were 5 bases for V and 4 bases for J; bases not matched to a gene: 11.

In nucleotides, the CDR3 is TGTGCCAGCAGCTTACAGAATGAGCAGTTCTTC. The encoded protein is CASSLQNEQFF. The chain couples TRBV7-2 to TRBJ2-1; D is ambiguous. Germline loops: CDR1 SGHTA, CDR2 FQGNSA. Trimming pared 2 bases from V and 7 bases from J, leaving 3 bases between. The CDR3 is 11 amino acids. Full variable domain (rest looked up from reference TRBV7-2 and TRBJ2-1): GAGVSQSPSNKVTEKGKDVELRCDPISGHTALYWYRQSLGQGLEFLIYFQGNSAPDKSGLPSDRFSAERTGGSVSTLTIQRTQQEDSAVYLCASSLQNEQFFGPGTRLTVL.

The gene calls are TRBV29-1 and TRBJ2-5; 13 bases agree with TRBD2. The J call may be in error: the DNA end matches TRBJ2-7 better. The CDR3 contains 15 residues. Per the germline V gene, CDR1 is SQVTM and CDR2 is ANQGSEA. The CDR3 DNA is TGCAGCGTTACTAGCGGGAGGGCCCCTGTCTACGAGCAGTACTTC. Amino acids: CSVTSGRAPVYEQYF.

This clone was counted between two and nine times. The chain combines TRBV6-6 with TRBJ1-2; a weak D match, TRBD1 (6 bases). Trimming shortened V by 1 base and J by 1 base, and 7 bases separated the two germline ends. The CDR3 runs to 14 residues. Germline CDR1 reads MNHNY; CDR2 reads SVGAGI (reference sequence). Here the CDR3 DNA reads TGTGCCAGCAGTTACTTGGACAGTAACTATGGCTACACCTTC. Amino acid sequence: CASSYLDSNYGYTF.

J is TRBJ2-1 and V is TRBV30; 9 positions match TRBD2. CDR3 length equals 18 residues. Germline V gene data show CDR1 as GTSNPN and CDR2 as SVGIG (reference sequence). J gave up 5 bases and V 5 bases, and 19 bases lay outside the gene matches. The DNA for the CDR3 is TGTGCCTGGGTCGGGCCTGCGACTAGCGGTAGCAATCACAATGAGCAGTTCTTC. Its translation is CAWVGPATSGSNHNEQFF.

This clone was seen just once. This rearrangement joins TRBV9 to TRBJ2-5, with 10 bases aligning to TRBD1. Germline V gene lookup returns CDR1 SGDLS and CDR2 YYNGEE. J lost 2 bases, V lost 4 bases, and 11 bases had no gene match. This CDR3 is built from 17 residues. DNA for the CDR3: TGTGCCAGCAGCCTCGACAGGGGGCTAAGCGAACAAGAGACCCAGTACTTC. This codes for CASSLDRGLSEQETQYF. Full variable domain (outside the CDR3, taken from reference TRBV9 and TRBJ2-5): DSGVTQTPKHLITATGQRVTLRCSPRSGDLSVYWYQQSLDQGLQFLIQYYNGEERAKGNILERFSAQQFPDLHSELNLSSLELGDSALYFCASSLDRGLSEQETQYFGPGTRLLVL.

The chain uses TRBV7-4 and TRBJ2-5; D may be TRBD1 (5 bases). V dropped 5 bases and J dropped 4 bases, with 14 bases sitting between them. Germline V gene sequence: CDR1 SGHVT, CDR2 SQSDAQ. CDR3 size: 14 residues. The CDR3 loop is CASSSCRGRETQYF. CDR3 bases: TGTGCCAGCAGCAGCTGTAGGGGTAGAGAGACCCAGTACTTC.

Written as DNA, the CDR3 is TGTGCCAGCAGTTGGACAGCCGCTCCCAATCAGCCCCAGCATTTT. It is translated as CASSWTAAPNQPQHF. This chain links TRBV27 with TRBJ1-5; possible D gene TRBD1, 6 bases. The CDR3 consists of 15 residues. V gave up 4 bases and J gave up 3 bases, with 13 bases separating them. CDR1 is MNHEY, CDR2 SMNVEV, per germline (reference sequence).

The rearrangement joins TRBV2 to TRBJ1-1; perhaps TRBD1 as D (6 bases). Germline CDR1 and CDR2: SNHLY and FYNNEI. The CDR3 consists of 13 residues. Trimming took off 6 bases at V and 1 base at J, with 9 bases between the two ends. CDR3 protein: CASRTGPNTEAFF. CDR3 coding DNA: TGTGCCAGCAGAACAGGGCCGAACACTGAAGCTTTCTTT.

V usage is TRBV4-1 and J usage is TRBJ2-5; 8 nucleotides align to TRBD1. The CDR3 runs to 14 residues. The germline gives CDR1 MGHRA, CDR2 YSYEKL. The V segment lost 5 bases and the J segment 1 base; nucleotides outside the gene matches: 3. The CDR3 DNA follows: TGCGCCAGCAGCACCACAGGGGGCCAAGAGACCCAGTACTTC. Its translation is CASSTTGGQETQYF.

This clone occurred once. V and J are TRBV5-6 and TRBJ2-5; D is ambiguous. Germline V gene sequence: CDR1 SGHDT, CDR2 YYEEEE. V shed 7 bases and J shed 1 base, with 8 bases lying between them. The length of the CDR3 is 12 residues. This CDR3 reads CASGGAQETQYF. Written as DNA, the CDR3 is TGTGCCAGCGGCGGAGCCCAAGAGACCCAGTACTTC.

This clone occurred a few times. This chain links TRBV9 with TRBJ1-1, with D hard to call. CDR3 size: 13 residues. The germline V gene has CDR1 SGDLS and CDR2 YYNGEE. Trimming cost V 0 bases and J 1 base, with 4 bases left between them. The CDR3: CASSVGENTEAFF. The CDR3, as DNA: TGTGCCAGCAGCGTAGGAGAGAACACTGAAGCTTTCTTT.

J is TRBJ1-2 and V is TRBV6-6; 7 bases match TRBD1. In germline, CDR1 is MNHNY, CDR2 SVGAGI (reference sequence). V gave up 6 bases and J gave up 0 bases; unmatched junction bases: 7. The CDR3 totals 15 residues. The CDR3 bases are TGTGCCAGCAGGGCAGGGGGGCTAGCTAACTATGGCTACACCTTC. As protein: CASRAGGLANYGYTF.

The rearrangement uses TRBV7-9 and TRBJ1-4; the match to TRBD1 covers 10 bases. Unmatched junction bases numbered 8, after V lost 5 bases and J lost 2 bases. The CDR3 runs to 17 residues. Germline CDR1 reads SEHNR; CDR2 reads FQNEAQ (reference sequence). The CDR3: CASSLGTGDRTNEKLFF. The DNA of the CDR3 is TGTGCCAGCAGCCTGGGGACAGGGGATCGCACTAATGAAAAACTGTTTTTT.

In this sample, this clone turned up a few times. The chain recombines TRBV18 with TRBJ2-5; D gene unclear. Trimming stripped 2 bases from V and 2 bases from J, with 9 bases between. The CDR3 sequence is 14 residues long. Germline loops: CDR1 KGHSH, CDR2 LQKENI. CDR3 in amino acids: CASSPSVWQETQYF. The CDR3 nucleotides are TGTGCCAGCTCACCATCGGTCTGGCAAGAGACCCAGTACTTC.

The chain has TRBV27 and TRBJ2-5, with TRBD2 matching over 8 bases. The DNA end favors TRBJ2-7, so the J call may be wrong. CDR3 length: 17 amino acids. Germline V CDR1 and CDR2: MNHEY, SMNVEV (reference sequence). CDR3 DNA: TGTGCCAGCAGTTTTTTTGGGACGGGGGGGTACCGATACGAGCAGTACTTC. The encoded protein is CASSFFGTGGYRYEQYF.

The chain recombines TRBV19 with TRBJ2-7, with 7 bases matching TRBD1. CDR3 length equals 13 residues. CDR1 and CDR2 from the germline V gene are LNHDA and SQIVND (reference sequence). V dropped 5 bases and J dropped 4; count of bases not matched to a gene: 5. The CDR3 region is CASSRGQLYEQYF. The CDR3 nucleotides are TGTGCCAGTAGTCGGGGACAGCTGTACGAGCAGTACTTC. Combining the CDR3 with reference TRBV19 and TRBJ2-7 gives the whole variable domain DGGITQSPKYLFRKEGQNVTLSCEQNLNHDAMYWYRQDPGQGLRLIYYSQIVNDFQKGDIAEGYSVSREKKESFPLTVTSAQKNPTAFYLCASSRGQLYEQYFGPGTRLTVT.

The chain carries TRBV5-1 and TRBJ2-2; D ambiguous. V was clipped by 6 bases and J by 2 bases, with 11 bases between them. CDR3 length: 14 amino acids. Per the germline V gene, CDR1 is SGHRS and CDR2 is YFSETQ. The CDR3 coding sequence is TGCGCCAGCACTTCACTTAGTAACACCGGGGAGCTGTTTTTT. This gives the protein CASTSLSNTGELFF.

This CDR3 is CATSRGGGPYEQYF. Here the CDR3 DNA reads TGTGCCACCAGCAGAGGGGGAGGACCCTACGAGCAGTACTTC. The chain is built from TRBV15 and TRBJ2-7; tentatively, D is TRBD2 (6 bases). Germline V gene lookup returns CDR1 LNHNV and CDR2 YYDKDF (reference sequence). The CDR3 runs to 14 residues. With 1 base removed from V and 2 bases from J, the gap between germline ends came to 9 bases. Combining the CDR3 with reference TRBV15 and TRBJ2-7 gives the whole variable domain DAMVIQNPRYQVTQFGKPVTLSCSQTLNHNVMYWYQQKSSQAPKLLFHYYDKDFNNEADTPDNFQSRRPNTSFCFLDIRSPGLGDTAMYLCATSRGGGPYEQYFGPGTRLTVT.